Below, one T cell receptor beta chain is given with its context. What it binds is not known. The data were taken from a study of CD8 T cells in Susac syndrome. The study's findings and limits: Across the total CD8+ repertoires, roughly 17 Susac-specific public clones were found. The CD8+ TEMRA repertoires yielded a few such clones. The study's TCR sequencing and HLA analysis drew on a certain number of individuals. That number was acknowledged as relatively small.

The length of the CDR3 is 16 residues. Trimming took off 3 bases at V and 0 bases at J, with 16 bases between the two ends. CDR1 and CDR2 from the germline V gene are SGHNT and YYREEE (reference sequence). Roughly 0.45 to 1 ug RNA was reverse transcribed with random hexamers. A single record per CDR3 protein comes from TCRdb applying MiXCR to the immunoSEQ multiplex PCR reads. The sample contains some 130,000 distinct CDR3 sequences, 95% of which appear only once. Sequenced sample: CD8+ T cells from PBMCs. The rearrangement joins TRBV5-4 to TRBJ2-7; D remains unclear. This TCR was sampled from a human donor with Susac syndrome. The CDR3 region is CASSSSLASSSYEQYF. Written as DNA, the CDR3 is TGTGCCAGCAGCTCCTCCCTCGCCTCGAGCTCCTACGAGCAGTACTTC.